What follows are 23 T cell receptor beta chains derived from one specimen sequenced in a study of blood T cell repertoires in COVID-19. Clones were sequenced by immunoSEQ multiplex PCR, and TCRdb holds only the in-frame ones, with some missing. The sample contains about 120,000 clones, more than 75% of which appear only once. The sequenced sample was peripheral blood. All receptors come from a woman aged 45-60 years with acute or convalescent COVID-19.

The chain carries TRBV6-5 and TRBJ1-5, with D unclear. The CDR3 length is 13 residues. V lost 0 bases, J lost 6 bases, and 6 bases lay in between. CDR1 and CDR2 from the germline V gene are MNHEY and SVGAGI. The CDR3 is CASSYSRFQPQHF. Here the CDR3 DNA reads TGTGCCAGCAGTTACTCACGGTTTCAGCCCCAGCATTTT.

This sequence joins TRBV6-2 or TRBV6-3 and TRBJ2-5; 10 nucleotides match TRBD1. Germline CDR1 is MNHEY and CDR2 is SVGEGT. J lost 4 bases, V lost 2 bases, and 7 bases had no gene match. The CDR3 is made up of 16 amino acids. CDR3 in amino acids: CASSYDGTGDGETQYF. CDR3 DNA sequence: TGTGCCAGCAGTTACGATGGGACAGGGGACGGAGAGACCCAGTACTTC.

The V call is TRBV24-1, the J call TRBJ1-1, with D tentatively TRBD1 (6 bases). Per germline, CDR1 KGHDR and CDR2 SFDVKD. V was cut by 4 bases and J by 1 base, with 9 bases left in between. The CDR3 totals 14 residues. In nucleotides, the CDR3 is TGTGCCACCAGTGAGGCAGGGGAGAACACTGAAGCTTTCTTT. This encodes CATSEAGENTEAFF.

This clone was seen once. The chain is built from TRBV21-1 and TRBJ2-4; the listed D gene, TRBD1, was not tested against the DNA. TRBV21-1 is recorded as a pseudogene. CDR3 size: 17 residues. The CDR3 loop reads CASSKVGNRGTKNIQYF. In DNA, the CDR3 is TGTGCCAGCAGCAAAGTGGGCAACAGGGGGACCAAAAACATTCAGTACTTC.

The DNA for the CDR3 is TGTGCCAGCAGTACGGACAGGTTTGGCGCTGAAGCTTTCTTT. Its protein product is CASSTDRFGAEAFF. The chain carries TRBV6-6 and TRBJ1-1; TRBD1 agrees at 7 bases. CDR1 and CDR2 from the germline V gene are MNHNY and SVGAGI (reference sequence). With V trimmed by 5 bases and J by 6 bases, 9 bases remained unmatched. The CDR3 contains 14 residues.

The rearrangement uses TRBV6-2 or TRBV6-3 and TRBJ1-2, with D possibly being TRBD1 (5 bases). V lost 5 bases and J 8 bases, leaving 15 bases between the germline ends. Germline V CDR1 and CDR2: MNHEY, SVGEGT. The CDR3 totals 13 residues. CDR3 region: CASSEAGKKGYTF. CDR3 coding DNA: TGTGCCAGCAGTGAGGCAGGGAAGAAAGGCTACACCTTC.

The rearrangement uses TRBV5-1 and TRBJ1-6; 9 positions agree with TRBD1. Germline CDR1 is SGHRS and CDR2 is YFSETQ. Trimming at V came to 5 bases and at J to 8 bases, leaving 5 bases not matched to a gene. CDR3 size: 14 residues. The DNA for the CDR3 is TGCGCCAGCAGATCGGACAGGGGTGATTCACCCCTCCACTTT. Residues: CASRSDRGDSPLHF.

The chain couples TRBV11-2 to TRBJ1-1; 8 bases map to TRBD1. The CDR3 extends over 14 amino acids. The germline V gene encodes CDR1 SGHAT and CDR2 FQNNGV. After removal of 3 bases from V and 3 bases from J, the junction contained 3 bases not matched to a gene. Here the CDR3 reads CASSFLTGDTEAFF. CDR3 sequence (DNA): TGTGCCAGCAGCTTCCTGACAGGGGACACTGAAGCTTTCTTT.

J is TRBJ2-1 and V is TRBV5-4; the D gene is possibly TRBD2 (6 bases). The CDR3 has 12 residues. Looked up from germline, CDR1 is SGHNT and CDR2 is YYREEE (reference sequence). V lost 0 bases, J lost 15 bases, and 13 bases lay in between. As DNA, the CDR3 is TGTGCCAGCAGCTTGGGGTTAGCGGAATGGTTCTTC. Protein: CASSLGLAEWFF.

The chain carries TRBV7-8 and TRBJ2-1, with 7 nucleotides matching TRBD2. The germline V gene has CDR1 SGHVS and CDR2 FQNEAQ. The CDR3 has 18 amino acids. J was trimmed by 0 bases and V by 6 bases; bases with no gene match: 14. DNA for the CDR3: TGTGCCAGCAGGGCCGACCTATGGGAGGGAGCCTCCTACAATGAGCAGTTCTTC. This sequence encodes CASRADLWEGASYNEQFF. Complete variable domain (other parts from reference TRBV7-8 and TRBJ2-1): GAGVSQSPRYKVAKRGQDVALRCDPISGHVSLFWYQQALGQGPEFLTYFQNEAQLDKSGLPSDRFFAERPEGSVSTLKIQRTQQEDSAVYLCASRADLWEGASYNEQFFGPGTRLTVL.

The V gene is TRBV19, the J gene TRBJ1-1; 7 nucleotides agree with TRBD1. Germline CDR1 reads LNHDA; CDR2 reads SQIVND (reference sequence). The CDR3 has 14 amino acids. V shed 5 bases and J 3 bases; nucleotides not matched to a gene: 6. The chain's CDR3 is CASSVRRGDTEAFF. The DNA for the CDR3 is TGTGCCAGTAGTGTACGCAGGGGGGACACTGAAGCTTTCTTT.

V is TRBV11-2 and J is TRBJ1-1, with a tentative D call TRBD1 (6 bases). Germline loops: CDR1 SGHAT, CDR2 FQNNGV. The CDR3 length is 14 residues. Trimming pared 2 bases from V and 2 bases from J, leaving 9 bases between. This CDR3 is CASSLIGGNTEAFF. The CDR3 nucleotides are TGTGCCAGCAGCTTAATAGGGGGAAACACTGAAGCTTTCTTT.

V and J are TRBV7-9 and TRBJ2-1; 10 nucleotides line up with TRBD1. The CDR3 extends over 16 amino acids. J was trimmed by 7 bases and V by 1 base; bases with no gene match: 7. The germline CDR1 and CDR2 sequences are SEHNR and FQNEAQ (reference sequence). This CDR3 reads CASSLVGTGALNEQFF. In nucleotides, the CDR3 is TGTGCCAGCAGCTTAGTAGGGACAGGGGCTTTGAATGAGCAGTTCTTC.

This chain uses TRBV27 with TRBJ1-2, with D maybe TRBD1 (5 bases). Looked up from germline, CDR1 is MNHEY and CDR2 is SMNVEV (reference sequence). The V end lost 2 bases, the J end lost 4 bases, and 14 bases lay between the germline ends. CDR3 length equals 15 residues. This CDR3 is CASSLVYGAGYGYTF. The DNA for the CDR3 is TGTGCCAGCAGTTTAGTCTATGGGGCCGGCTATGGCTACACCTTC.

The chain joins TRBV6-4 to TRBJ2-5, with D possibly matching TRBD2 (6 bases). CDR1 MRHNA and CDR2 SNTAGT come from the germline V gene. Between the trimmed V and J ends, which lost 0 bases and 1 base, there was a span of 12 bases. The CDR3 is 16 residues long. CDR3 protein: CASSDSPGVAQETQYF. CDR3 nucleotide sequence: TGTGCCAGCAGTGACTCGCCGGGGGTCGCCCAAGAGACCCAGTACTTC.

The rearrangement joins TRBV11-3 to TRBJ2-3; 9 bases line up with TRBD2. Germline V lookup: CDR1 SGHNT, CDR2 YENEEA. CDR3 length: 16 amino acids. The J segment lost 0 bases and the V segment lost 4 bases, leaving 5 bases of the junction unmatched. CDR3 sequence: CASSSIAGVSTDTQYF. CDR3 nucleotide sequence: TGTGCCAGCAGCTCGATAGCGGGGGTTAGCACAGATACGCAGTATTTT.

The chain uses TRBV18 and TRBJ1-3; D not certain. CDR3 length: 12 amino acids. Germline assignment: CDR1 KGHSH and CDR2 LQKENI. V gave up 4 bases and J gave up 7 bases, with 8 bases separating them. The CDR3 region is CASSLPGNTIYF. The CDR3 coding sequence is TGTGCCAGCTCACTCCCGGGGAACACCATATATTTT.

The genes are TRBV18 and TRBJ2-7; the D is unclear. Deletions cut 5 bases from V and 5 bases from J, with 7 bases between. Looked up from germline, CDR1 is KGHSH and CDR2 is LQKENI. The CDR3 is 11 amino acids. Here the CDR3 reads CASSTTHEQYF. The DNA of the CDR3 is TGTGCCAGCTCAACAACCCACGAGCAGTACTTC.

The chain combines TRBV5-6 with TRBJ1-2, with 7 bases that match TRBD1. From germline, CDR1 is SGHDT and CDR2 YYEEEE. The CDR3 runs to 16 residues. The ends lost 1 base at V and 7 bases at J; junction bases unmatched: 13. The CDR3 reads CASSLISGQIVGGYTF. The CDR3 nucleotides read TGTGCCAGCAGCTTGATCTCGGGACAGATCGTTGGTGGCTACACCTTC.

V gene TRBV3-1 (or the pseudogene TRBV3-2) combines with J gene TRBJ2-3; TRBD2 agrees at 8 bases. V shed 8 bases, J shed 5 bases, and the junction held 12 bases outside the gene matches. CDR3 length: 15 amino acids. The germline V gene encodes CDR1 LGHDT and CDR2 YNNKEL (reference sequence). The CDR3 is CASAKKRGQGDTQYF. The CDR3 bases are TGTGCCAGCGCCAAGAAGCGGGGGCAGGGAGATACGCAGTATTTT.

This chain connects TRBV6-2 or TRBV6-3 to TRBJ1-5; the D gene is possibly TRBD1 (5 bases). Trimming took off 5 bases at V and 2 bases at J, with 13 bases between the two ends. The germline V gene encodes CDR1 MNHEY and CDR2 SVGEGT. The CDR3 consists of 15 residues. CDR3: CASSTSRRGNQPQHF. CDR3 coding DNA: TGTGCCAGCAGTACCTCCCGCAGGGGCAATCAGCCCCAGCATTTT.

The rearrangement joins TRBV4-1 to TRBJ1-4, with 7 bases fitting TRBD1. Germline CDR1 MGHRA, CDR2 YSYEKL. This CDR3 is 15 amino acids long. V was clipped by 4 bases and J by 5 bases; unmatched bases: 7. CDR3 nucleotide sequence: TGCGCCAGCAGCCCTGAGGACAGGCGGAATGAAAAACTGTTTTTT. Its protein product is CASSPEDRRNEKLFF.

The V call is TRBV2, the J call TRBJ2-7, with 9 bases identical to TRBD2. Germline-derived CDR1 and CDR2 are SNHLY and FYNNEI. Unmatched junction bases numbered 9, after V lost 7 bases and J lost 2 bases. This CDR3 has 15 residues. DNA of the CDR3: TGTGCCAGCACATCTTCTAGCGGGGCTACCTACGAGCAGTACTTC. Protein sequence: CASTSSSGATYEQYF. The variable domain in full, with the rest retrieved from reference TRBV2 and TRBJ2-7, is EPEVTQTPSHQVTQMGQEVILRCVPISNHLYFYWYRQILGQKVEFLVSFYNNEISEKSEIFDDQFSVERPDGSNFTLKIRSTKLEDSAMYFCASTSSSGATYEQYFGPGTRLTVT.